This T cell receptor beta chain appears in the sequencing data of a study of T cell changes during pregnancy in multiple sclerosis. The V end lost 7 bases, the J end lost 0 bases, and 19 bases lay between the germline ends. The CDR3 consists of 16 residues. Germline V gene data show CDR1 as MNHNY and CDR2 as SVGAGI (reference sequence). Libraries were prepared by immunoSEQ multiplex PCR; TCRdb keeps only in-frame clonotypes and omits some of them. The table records 65,000 to 85,000 clones, 94% of them present only once. This specimen was peripheral blood, taken in the second trimester of pregnancy. The TCR was taken from a female donor in good health, enrolled as a control in a pregnancy study. The chain employs TRBV6-6 and TRBJ2-7; D ambiguous. CDR3 in DNA: TGTGCCAGCACCCCCGTTTCCCGCCCGAGCTCCTACGAGCAGTACTTC. Residues: CASTPVSRPSSYEQYF.